Shown below are 13 T cell receptor beta chains from a single sample sequenced in a study of shared clonotypes between healthy human individuals. Assay: immunoSEQ multiplex PCR; the TCRdb copy retains only in-frame clones and omits some. The sample consists of some 690,000 clones, 90% of them appearing once. Sequenced material: memory CD8+ T cells from PBMCs. The subset here: CD45RO+ cells pooled with CCR7-negative TemRA cells. These receptors all come from a man aged 18-30 years in good health. Some clones in this sample may be carry-over from other donors' samples.

The chain links TRBV5-4 to TRBJ2-2, with TRBD1 matching 7 bases. Germline V gene lookup returns CDR1 SGHNT and CDR2 YYREEE (reference sequence). Trimming took 1 base from V and 5 from J; bases not matched to a gene: 8. The CDR3 sequence is 16 residues long. The CDR3 sequence: CASSLLAGGGTGELFF. The CDR3 DNA is TGTGCCAGCAGCTTGTTGGCAGGGGGTGGTACCGGGGAGCTGTTTTTT.

About this clone itself: The sample contains more than one DNA sequence encoding this CDR3. The V and J genes are TRBV5-1 and TRBJ1-1, with D possibly matching TRBD1 (5 bases). V was clipped by 0 bases and J by 5 bases, with 11 bases between them. The V gene's germline CDR1 is SGHRS and CDR2 YFSETQ. This CDR3 region has 14 residues. The CDR3 nucleotides are TGCGCCAGCAGCTTGGTCGGGGGAGGGACTGAAGCTTTCTTT. Protein: CASSLVGGGTEAFF.

This sequence joins TRBV27 and TRBJ2-1; 9 bases are shared with TRBD2. The CDR3 has 19 residues. The germline gives CDR1 MNHEY, CDR2 SMNVEV (reference sequence). V shed 6 bases and J 8 bases; nucleotides not matched to a gene: 23. Written as DNA, the CDR3 is TGTGCCAGCAGCCTTATTTTTGGCGGGAGGGCCGCGGAGGGCTATGAGCAGTTCTTC. It is translated as CASSLIFGGRAAEGYEQFF.

The V and J genes are TRBV1 and TRBJ2-7; the table calls TRBD2, which could not be checked here. TRBV1 is deemed a pseudogene. The CDR3 runs to 15 residues. CDR3: CTSRFLAGEIYEQYF. DNA for the CDR3: TGCACCAGCAGGTTCCTAGCGGGAGAAATCTACGAGCAGTACTTC.

This clone appeared a single time. The chain employs TRBV27 and TRBJ2-7, with 7 bases identical to TRBD1. With V trimmed by 5 bases and J by 6 bases, 10 bases remained unmatched. This CDR3 is 14 amino acids long. Looked up from germline, CDR1 is MNHEY and CDR2 is SMNVEV (reference sequence). For the CDR3, the DNA is TGTGCCAGCAGTGCCTACCGACAGGGATCCGAGCAGTACTTC. This encodes CASSAYRQGSEQYF.

A single count supports this clone. The chain employs TRBV6-5 and TRBJ2-1; 9 bases agree with TRBD1. Per germline, CDR1 MNHEY and CDR2 SVGAGI. This CDR3 region has 16 residues. J was trimmed by 4 bases and V by 0 bases; bases with no gene match: 4. The CDR3 is CASSYSRTGAYNEQFF. The CDR3, as DNA: TGTGCCAGCAGTTACTCTCGGACAGGGGCTTACAATGAGCAGTTCTTC.

The V call is TRBV29-1, the J call TRBJ2-1, with a possible D match to TRBD2 (5 bases). The CDR3 runs 14 residues. The V end lost 4 bases, the J end lost 4 bases, and 14 bases lay between the germline ends. Looked up from germline, CDR1 is SQVTM and CDR2 is ANQGSEA. In DNA, the CDR3 is TGCAGCGTTGTTGGCGGGTGGCAGTACAATGAGCAGTTCTTC. It translates to CSVVGGWQYNEQFF.

The chain has TRBV2 and TRBJ2-2; TRBD2 is a possible D gene (6 bases). The length of the CDR3 is 17 residues. The V end lost 1 base, the J end lost 0 bases, and 12 bases lay between the germline ends. Germline-derived CDR1 and CDR2 are SNHLY and FYNNEI. CDR3 sequence (DNA): TGTGCCAGCAGTGAAGGATTGTGGGGGGCGAACACCGGGGAGCTGTTTTTT. This encodes CASSEGLWGANTGELFF. Filled out from reference TRBV2 and TRBJ2-2, the complete variable domain reads EPEVTQTPSHQVTQMGQEVILRCVPISNHLYFYWYRQILGQKVEFLVSFYNNEISEKSEIFDDQFSVERPDGSNFTLKIRSTKLEDSAMYFCASSEGLWGANTGELFFGEGSRLTVL.

The chain carries TRBV11-2 and TRBJ2-1; D may be TRBD2 (7 bases). In germline, CDR1 is SGHAT, CDR2 FQNNGV. V lost 7 bases, J lost 0 bases, and 22 bases lay in between. This CDR3 has 18 amino acids. The CDR3 nucleotides read TGTGCCAGCAACATAAAGAGGGGGGGCCCGAGCTCCTACAATGAGCAGTTCTTC. Amino acids: CASNIKRGGPSSYNEQFF.

This rearrangement joins TRBV11-1 to TRBJ2-1; a possible D gene is TRBD2 (6 bases). This CDR3 is 13 amino acids long. V was pared by 4 bases and J by 4 bases, with 8 bases between. The V gene's germline CDR1 is SGHAT and CDR2 FQDESV (reference sequence). The CDR3 DNA sequence: TGTGCCAGCAGCTGGGGGGAATACAATGAGCAGTTCTTC. Residues: CASSWGEYNEQFF.

The V and J genes are TRBV9 and TRBJ2-7; 9 bases line up with TRBD2. Germline values: CDR1 SGDLS, CDR2 YYNGEE. J gave up 5 bases and V 2 bases, and 8 bases lay outside the gene matches. The CDR3 covers 15 residues. The CDR3 region has the DNA TGTGCCAGCAGCGTCCTAGCGGGAAACCCCAACGAGCAGTACTTC. Its protein product is CASSVLAGNPNEQYF.

V is TRBV6-6 and J is TRBJ2-7, with no clear D. Trimming removed 0 bases at V and 7 bases at J, with 13 bases between. This CDR3 spans 14 amino acids. The V gene's germline CDR1 is MNHNY and CDR2 SVGAGI (reference sequence). The DNA of the CDR3 is TGTGCCAGCAGTTACTCGTTTTCCCCGGGTGAGCAGTACTTC. It encodes CASSYSFSPGEQYF.

V gene TRBV9 combines with J gene TRBJ2-3; 12 positions agree with TRBD2. There are 15 residues in the CDR3. After removal of 4 bases from V and 3 bases from J, the junction contained 3 bases not matched to a gene. The germline gives CDR1 SGDLS, CDR2 YYNGEE. CDR3: CASSPSGRDTDTQYF. CDR3 sequence (DNA): TGTGCCAGCAGCCCTAGCGGGAGGGATACAGATACGCAGTATTTT.